These 20 T cell receptor beta chains originate from one sample sequenced in a study of tumor T cells in aggressive B-cell lymphoma. Only in-frame clones appear in the TCRdb table, and some are missing; sequencing was by immunoSEQ multiplex PCR. Here the sample spans a few thousand clones, approximately 86% being singletons. The sample consisted of tumor tissue. These receptors were obtained from an adult with diffuse large B cell lymphoma.

The rearrangement joins TRBV7-2 to TRBJ2-1; the match to TRBD2 covers 8 bases. J lost 7 bases, V lost 2 bases, and 7 bases had no gene match. CDR1 and CDR2 from the germline V gene are SGHTA and FQGNSA. The CDR3 consists of 15 residues. The CDR3 coding sequence is TGTGCCAGCAGCTTACCCGGGGGGGGACTGAATGAGCAGTTCTTC. It translates to CASSLPGGGLNEQFF.

The genes are TRBV4-1 and TRBJ2-1; possible D gene TRBD2, 5 bases. Germline V CDR1 and CDR2: MGHRA, YSYEKL. This CDR3 has 17 residues. V was clipped by 1 base and J by 0 bases, with 13 bases between them. In nucleotides, the CDR3 is TGCGCCAGCAGCCAAGGGCCACGGGGAAGCTCCTACAATGAGCAGTTCTTC. Translated, it gives CASSQGPRGSSYNEQFF.

V usage is TRBV6-5 and J usage is TRBJ2-1; D may be TRBD1 (6 bases). The CDR3 spans 15 residues. CDR1 is MNHEY and CDR2 is SVGAGI in the germline V gene. The V end lost 5 bases, the J end lost 2 bases, and 13 bases lay between the germline ends. CDR3 protein: CASSVNRDPYNEQFF. Written as DNA, the CDR3 is TGTGCCAGCAGTGTCAACAGGGACCCCTACAATGAGCAGTTCTTC.

The J gene is TRBJ2-1, the V gene TRBV27; perhaps TRBD1 as D (6 bases). The germline CDR1 and CDR2 sequences are MNHEY and SMNVEV (reference sequence). Trimming took 6 bases from V and 0 from J, leaving 12 bases between them. There are 15 residues in the CDR3. CDR3 DNA: TGTGCCAGCAGCGACAGGTTGAGCTCCTACAATGAGCAGTTCTTC. Its translation: CASSDRLSSYNEQFF.

This clone was counted only a few times. The chain employs TRBV27 and TRBJ1-5; 10 nucleotides match TRBD1. The CDR3 sequence is 18 residues long. J lost 1 base, V lost 8 bases, and 14 bases had no gene match. CDR1 MNHEY and CDR2 SMNVEV come from the germline V gene (reference sequence). The CDR3 sequence is CASGSPVGTGASNQPQHF. In nucleotides, the CDR3 is TGTGCCAGCGGTTCCCCTGTGGGGACAGGGGCAAGCAATCAGCCCCAGCATTTT.

The chain carries TRBV7-8 and TRBJ2-7, with D perhaps TRBD1 (5 bases). CDR3 length: 13 amino acids. V shed 1 base and J shed 2 bases, with 6 bases lying between them. From germline, CDR1 is SGHVS and CDR2 FQNEAQ. In nucleotides, the CDR3 is TGTGCCAGCAGCTTAGACAGGCCCTACGAGCAGTACGTC. Translated: CASSLDRPYEQYV.

The chain joins TRBV18 to TRBJ2-1, with TRBD2 matching 8 bases. The CDR3 length is 12 residues. Looked up from germline, CDR1 is KGHSH and CDR2 is LQKENI. After removal of 4 bases from V and 12 bases from J, the junction contained 5 bases not matched to a gene. The CDR3 sequence: CASSHLAGGQFF. The CDR3 DNA follows: TGTGCCAGCTCACACCTAGCGGGCGGGCAGTTCTTC.

The V gene is TRBV7-8, the J gene TRBJ2-1; possibly TRBD2 for D (5 bases). CDR1 is SGHVS, CDR2 FQNEAQ, per germline. Trimming pared 1 base from V and 0 bases from J, leaving 10 bases between. The CDR3 runs to 16 residues. CDR3 nucleotides: TGTGCCAGCAGCTTAGAAGCGGAGCGCTCCTACAATGAGCAGTTCTTC. Residues: CASSLEAERSYNEQFF. Using reference TRBV7-8 and TRBJ2-1 for the parts outside the CDR3, the full variable domain is GAGVSQSPRYKVAKRGQDVALRCDPISGHVSLFWYQQALGQGPEFLTYFQNEAQLDKSGLPSDRFFAERPEGSVSTLKIQRTQQEDSAVYLCASSLEAERSYNEQFFGPGTRLTVL.

This clone was detected once. This chain links TRBV9 with TRBJ2-3; perhaps TRBD1 as D (6 bases). Deletions cut 3 bases from V and 0 bases from J, with 17 bases between. The CDR3 runs 17 residues. Germline V gene lookup returns CDR1 SGDLS and CDR2 YYNGEE. CDR3 DNA sequence: TGTGCCAGCAGCGCCCAACGCGGACAGATAAGCACAGATACGCAGTATTTT. This encodes CASSAQRGQISTDTQYF.

The CDR3 DNA is TGTGCCAGCAGTTACAGGGTACTATCCTACGAGCAGTACTTC. As protein: CASSYRVLSYEQYF. The chain carries TRBV2 and TRBJ2-7; perhaps TRBD1 as D (6 bases). The germline V gene encodes CDR1 SNHLY and CDR2 FYNNEI. With 5 bases removed from V and 1 base from J, the gap between germline ends came to 12 bases. The CDR3 runs 14 residues.

The genes are TRBV4-1 and TRBJ2-1; TRBD2 matches 11 bases. There are 18 residues in the CDR3. In germline, CDR1 is MGHRA, CDR2 YSYEKL. V lost 0 bases, J lost 0 bases, and 4 bases stayed unmatched. CDR3 protein: CASSQELAGGSSYNEQFF. The DNA of the CDR3 is TGCGCCAGCAGCCAAGAGCTAGCGGGAGGATCCTCCTACAATGAGCAGTTCTTC.

The chain uses TRBV6-1 and TRBJ1-5; D is undetermined. V lost 6 bases and J lost 4, with 10 bases in between. The CDR3 spans 13 residues. Looked up from germline, CDR1 is MNHNS and CDR2 is SASEGT. The CDR3 here is CASSLELNQPQHF. CDR3 DNA: TGTGCCAGCAGCCTCGAACTGAATCAGCCCCAGCATTTT.

The chain links TRBV7-6 to TRBJ2-3; 11 positions agree with TRBD2. This CDR3 is built from 15 residues. Trimming at V came to 7 bases and at J to 4 bases, leaving 7 bases not matched to a gene. Germline values: CDR1 SGHVS, CDR2 FNYEAQ. CDR3 protein: CASTSVAGGADTQYF. The CDR3 DNA follows: TGTGCCAGCACCTCCGTAGCGGGAGGGGCAGATACGCAGTATTTT.

In its sample, this clone was seen a few times. The CDR3 bases are TGTGCCAGCAGTGTCAATTCGGGAGGGTCCTACAATGAGCAGTTCTTC. It codes for CASSVNSGGSYNEQFF. The chain uses TRBV27 and TRBJ2-1, with TRBD2 matching over 8 bases. The CDR3 has 16 amino acids. Germline CDR1 is MNHEY and CDR2 is SMNVEV (reference sequence). The V segment lost 5 bases and the J segment 1 base; nucleotides outside the gene matches: 7.

The DNA of the CDR3 is TGTGCCAGCAGTCCTCGACAGAGCTCCTACAATGAGCAGTTCTTC. This gives the protein CASSPRQSSYNEQFF. The J gene is TRBJ2-1, the V gene TRBV28, with a tentative D call TRBD1 (5 bases). The CDR3 sequence is 15 residues long. Germline V gene data show CDR1 as MDHEN and CDR2 as SYDVKM. The V and J ends lost 5 bases and 0 bases respectively, with 11 bases between them. Drawing the rest from reference TRBV28 and TRBJ2-1, the complete variable domain is DVKVTQSSRYLVKRTGEKVFLECVQDMDHENMFWYRQDPGLGLRLIYFSYDVKMKEKGDIPEGYSVSREKKERFSLILESASTNQTSMYLCASSPRQSSYNEQFFGPGTRLTVL.

The rearrangement joins TRBV2 to TRBJ2-7, with D uncertain. This CDR3 is built from 11 residues. Germline V gene data show CDR1 as SNHLY and CDR2 as FYNNEI. V dropped 7 bases and J dropped 2 bases, with 6 bases sitting between them. The CDR3, as DNA: TGTGCCAGCACCTACGCCTACGAGCAGTACTTC. Residues: CASTYAYEQYF.

This clone was counted only a few times. The rearrangement links TRBV2 to TRBJ1-5; TRBD1 matches 7 bases. The CDR3 has 14 amino acids. Germline CDR1 is SNHLY and CDR2 is FYNNEI. With 6 bases clipped from V and 4 bases from J, the junction kept 6 bases outside the gene matches. CDR3 residues: CASSLQQGNQPQHF. The CDR3 DNA reads as TGTGCCAGCAGCCTTCAACAGGGGAATCAGCCCCAGCATTTT.

The rearrangement links TRBV5-1 to TRBJ1-2; TRBD1 agrees at 7 bases. CDR1 and CDR2 from the germline V gene are SGHRS and YFSETQ. This CDR3 has 12 residues. With V trimmed by 4 bases and J by 4 bases, 1 base remained unmatched. DNA of the CDR3: TGCGCCAGCAGCCGGGACAGCTATGGCTACACCTTC. Translation gives CASSRDSYGYTF.

The J gene is TRBJ1-1, the V gene TRBV5-1; possibly TRBD1 for D (5 bases). The V end lost 8 bases, the J end lost 1 base, and 15 bases lay between the germline ends. The CDR3 has 14 residues. CDR1 is SGHRS, CDR2 YFSETQ, per germline. The CDR3 DNA follows: TGCGCCAGTGCGGGACCCTTGGGGAACACTGAAGCTTTCTTT. It yields the protein CASAGPLGNTEAFF. The whole variable domain, filled in from reference TRBV5-1 and TRBJ1-1, reads KAGVTQTPRYLIKTRGQQVTLSCSPISGHRSVSWYQQTPGQGLQFLFEYFSETQRNKGNFPGRFSGRQFSNSRSEMNVSTLELGDSALYLCASAGPLGNTEAFFGQGTRLTVV.

The genes are TRBV18 and TRBJ2-3; 12 nucleotides match TRBD2. Per the germline V gene, CDR1 is KGHSH and CDR2 is LQKENI. The CDR3 covers 17 residues. V lost 2 bases, J lost 5 bases, and 8 bases stayed unmatched. The CDR3 here is CASSPATSGSRRDTQYF. The CDR3 DNA follows: TGTGCCAGCTCACCAGCGACTAGCGGGAGTCGTCGAGATACGCAGTATTTT.